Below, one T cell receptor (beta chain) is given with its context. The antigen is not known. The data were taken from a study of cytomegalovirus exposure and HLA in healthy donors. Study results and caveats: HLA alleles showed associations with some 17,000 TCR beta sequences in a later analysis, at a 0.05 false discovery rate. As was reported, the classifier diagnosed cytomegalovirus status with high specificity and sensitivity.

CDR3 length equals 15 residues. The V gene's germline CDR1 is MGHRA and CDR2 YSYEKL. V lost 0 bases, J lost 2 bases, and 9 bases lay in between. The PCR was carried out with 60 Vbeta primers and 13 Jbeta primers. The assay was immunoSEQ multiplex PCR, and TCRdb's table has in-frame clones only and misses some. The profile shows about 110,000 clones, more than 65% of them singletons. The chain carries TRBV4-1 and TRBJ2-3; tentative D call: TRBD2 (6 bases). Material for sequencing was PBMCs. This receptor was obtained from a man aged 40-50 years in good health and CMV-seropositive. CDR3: CASSQDSGYTDTQYF. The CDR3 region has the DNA TGCGCCAGCAGCCAAGATAGCGGCTACACAGATACGCAGTATTTT.